This T cell receptor beta chain came from a study of tumor-infiltrating lymphocytes in primary liver carcinoma (dated by TCRdb to the late 2010s). Concerning the study at large: Between late 2015 and March 2016, a handful of patients in China with histopathologically diagnosed primary liver carcinoma had surgical resection. TCRbeta repertoire sequencing covered about 35 specimens from 5 patients: 25 tumor regions, 5 adjacent noncancerous liver tissues and 5 peripheral blood samples. Tumors of the five patients were stage T1-T3 N0M0 with maximum diameters of roughly 4.2 to 11 cm. The study combined TCRbeta repertoire sequencing, expression microarrays and whole-exome sequencing across five regions of each liver tumor, with adjacent normal tissue and blood. High reproducibility was observed for the technical replicate repertoires, with mean shared-clone rates around 0.9 and correlation coefficients above 0.95. Of the five patients, three men and two women aged 30 to 69 years, four had hepatocellular carcinoma and one had combined HCC and intrahepatic cholangiocarcinoma. Each sample produced roughly 3.65 to 7.13 million productive TCRbeta reads, and read depth showed no significant difference between tissue types. The study at large found these results: Comparison of CD4+ and CD8+ T cell repertoires was precluded by the use of bulk unsorted samples. The top 250 clones made up a significantly larger repertoire fraction in tumors than in blood (p = 0.039). Repertoire overlap was found to be higher between tumor regions (mean approximately 35%) than between tumor-adjacent (around 17%) or tumor-blood (around 14%) pairs, consistent with antigen-driven expansion. With just four to six patients in the study, the authors point out that the findings should be validated in a larger study. Because sequencing covered only the TCR beta chain and unpaired alpha chains were not captured, true repertoire diversity is likely underestimated.

Blood RNA was extracted from unsorted whole blood using TRIzol reagent, and germline DNA was obtained with the DNeasy Blood & Tissue kit. Chronic HBV infection was present in the patients, and the patients were treatment-naive at sampling. Roughly 4 milliliters of peripheral blood were collected into K2EDTA tubes before surgery. As regards this clonotype: Its antigen is not yet known. No quality values exist for individual bases; no much larger clone is one base distant.

Using a constant-region primer and ProtoScript II reverse transcriptase, TCRbeta-specific cDNA was reverse-transcribed from around 500 ng total RNA. Three nested multiplex PCR rounds, following a slightly modified ARM-PCR procedure, were used to build the TCRbeta libraries. Each of the first two PCR rounds ran for approximately 10 cycles and used multiplex TRBV1-TRBV30 forward primers together with a Cbeta reverse primer. Sample barcodes and Illumina adapters were added in a final 25-cycle PCR using Deep VentR polymerase. Amplicons of 200-500 bp were gel-purified with a QIAquick gel extraction kit before sequencing. An Illumina HiSeq 2500 was used to sequence the TCRbeta amplicons, generating 250-bp paired-end reads. As for the original processing: To recover full CDR3 sequences, reads were quality-trimmed using Trimmomatic v0.33 and paired reads were then merged using FLASH v1.2.11. V, D and J germline segments were assigned to the rearranged TCRbeta sequences by MiGEC v1.2.1b. Clonotype statistics and Shannon-Wiener diversity indices were computed with VDJtools v1.0.0. Except for diversity analysis, only each sample's 250 most abundant clonotypes were used in subsequent analyses to reduce sampling bias. The raw public reads went through TCRdb reprocessing: fastp at Q25, MiXCR clone calling, in-frame beta chains kept. Under each unique CDR3 protein, matching rows form one entry showing the most common genes and DNA. The V and J calls follow TCRdb's processing rather than the paper's. The sample has some 180,000 distinct CDR3 sequences on record, 50% to 75% of them singletons. The top ten clonotypes cover around 74% of the sample.

At the junction V is shortened by 4 bases and J by 1 base, with 10 bases in between. The germline V gene specifies MNHEY as CDR1 and SVGAGI as CDR2. The CDR3 spans 14 residues, from the cysteine through the phenylalanine. Of the read, only the CDR3 DNA is kept; its 42 bases are in frame from base 1. Sequencing was performed on peripheral blood. This receptor was obtained from a man aged 40-50 years with primary liver carcinoma and hepatitis B virus infection. The chain was built from TRBV6-5 and TRBJ1-1, with no confidently assigned D gene. The DNA reads TGTGCCAGCAGTTCGGGATTCGGGAACACTGAAGCTTTCTTT. Its amino acids are CASSSGFGNTEAFF.